This paragraph reports one TCR beta chain. The antigen is not known. The data were taken from a study of cytomegalovirus exposure and HLA in healthy donors. This CDR3 comprises 13 residues. Trimming cost V 1 base and J 1 base, with 4 bases left between them. Germline CDR1 SGHAT, CDR2 FQNNGV. The PCR used 60 Vbeta and 13 Jbeta primers. The protocol was immunoSEQ multiplex PCR, while the TCRdb copy is restricted to in-frame clones and leaves out a portion. Among around 99,000 clones listed, 81% were seen once. The study, taken as a whole, reports: A list of approximately 150 TCR beta chains associated with cytomegalovirus was given.

Sequences were obtained from PBMCs. The sequence was obtained from a woman aged 25-40 years in good health and CMV-seronegative. The rearrangement links TRBV11-2 to TRBJ1-1, with unresolved D. As DNA, the CDR3 is TGTGCCAGCAGCTTAGCAGAGAACACTGAAGCTTTCTTT. Translating gives CASSLAENTEAFF.